The 20 T cell receptor beta chains presented below share a single source sample, sequenced in a study of cytomegalovirus exposure and HLA in healthy donors. 60 Vbeta and 13 Jbeta primers were used in PCR. The table came from immunoSEQ multiplex PCR; TCRdb's copy has only in-frame clones and leaves some out. Of about 200,000 clones in the sample, 79% were seen once. The specimen sequenced was PBMCs. The receptors originated from a girl aged 5-17 years in good health and CMV-seropositive.

The genes are TRBV6-1 and TRBJ1-4, with 8 bases aligning to TRBD1. Trimming took 8 bases from V and 8 from J; bases not matched to a gene: 13. Germline V gives CDR1 MNHNS, CDR2 SASEGT. The CDR3 runs to 15 residues. The CDR3 coding sequence is TGTGCCAGCGACCCACCGGGACAGGCCTTCGAAAAACTGTTTTTT. It translates to CASDPPGQAFEKLFF.

The chain is built from TRBV19 and TRBJ2-6, with 7 bases fitting TRBD2. The V gene's germline CDR1 is LNHDA and CDR2 SQIVND (reference sequence). The ends lost 3 bases at V and 2 bases at J; junction bases unmatched: 4. CDR3 length: 16 residues. CDR3 DNA: TGTGCCAGTAGTATTCGGGGACTAACTGGGGCCAACGTCCTGACTTTC. This encodes CASSIRGLTGANVLTF.

V is TRBV6-5 and J is TRBJ1-5; D ambiguous. Germline-derived CDR1 and CDR2 are MNHEY and SVGAGI. Trimming took 6 bases from V and 4 from J, leaving 10 bases between them. The CDR3 sequence is 13 residues long. The CDR3 DNA reads as TGTGCCAGCAGCTCTCAGAGGAATCAGCCCCAGCATTTT. It encodes CASSSQRNQPQHF.

This clone occurred once. The chain links TRBV19 to TRBJ2-2, with 9 bases fitting TRBD2. CDR1 and CDR2 from the germline V gene are LNHDA and SQIVND (reference sequence). CDR3 length equals 13 residues. V shed 4 bases, J shed 7 bases, and the junction held 1 base outside the gene matches. The CDR3 DNA is TGTGCCAGTAGTACGCGGGGGGGCGGGGAGCTGTTTTTT. It encodes CASSTRGGGELFF.

The chain recombines TRBV5-1 with TRBJ1-4; TRBD1 aligns across 8 bases. The CDR3 has 19 residues. Germline V gene data show CDR1 as SGHRS and CDR2 as YFSETQ. Losses at the gene ends were 3 bases for V and 3 bases for J; bases not matched to a gene: 16. The CDR3 loop is CASSWATGGRARPNEKLFF. The CDR3 DNA sequence: TGCGCCAGCAGCTGGGCAACAGGGGGGCGCGCCCGGCCTAATGAAAAACTGTTTTTT.

The chain joins TRBV7-9 to TRBJ1-1; D ambiguous. Trimming left V 2 bases short and J 4 bases short, with 8 bases between. Germline CDR1 is SEHNR and CDR2 is FQNEAQ (reference sequence). This CDR3 region has 13 residues. CDR3 sequence reads: CASSLNSRTEAFF. The CDR3 DNA sequence: TGTGCCAGCAGCTTAAACTCACGCACTGAAGCTTTCTTT.

J is TRBJ2-7 and V is TRBV5-1, with D tentatively TRBD2 (5 bases). Deletions cut 7 bases from V and 1 base from J, with 21 bases between. The CDR3 is made up of 16 amino acids. The V gene's germline CDR1 is SGHRS and CDR2 YFSETQ. Written as DNA, the CDR3 is TGCGCCAGCGCCAAGGGAGCGGCGGTAGGGTCCTACGAGCAGTACTTC. It translates to CASAKGAAVGSYEQYF.

This sequence joins TRBV6-5 and TRBJ2-7; 7 bases align to TRBD1. CDR3 size: 14 residues. Per the germline V gene, CDR1 is MNHEY and CDR2 is SVGAGI. After removal of 0 bases from V and 6 bases from J, the junction contained 5 bases not matched to a gene. CDR3 in amino acids: CASSYSSGGPEQYF. The DNA for the CDR3 is TGTGCCAGCAGTTACTCGTCAGGGGGTCCCGAGCAGTACTTC.

The V and J genes are TRBV27 and TRBJ2-2; TRBD1 agrees at 10 bases. V lost 5 bases to trimming and J lost 5 bases; unmatched junction nucleotides: 5. The CDR3 is 15 amino acids. Germline CDR1 reads MNHEY; CDR2 reads SMNVEV (reference sequence). In nucleotides, the CDR3 is TGTGCCAGCAGTATAGGGGACAGGGGAACCGGGGAGCTGTTTTTT. Residues: CASSIGDRGTGELFF.

This clone was counted once. The junction differs from germline at one of its ends, possibly a read error. This chain links TRBV4-1 with TRBJ1-4; unclear D gene. The length of the CDR3 is 21 residues. The V gene's germline CDR1 is MGHRA and CDR2 YSYEKL. For the CDR3, the DNA is TGCGCCAGCACCCAAGTATTCCACCCGAGGAGGGATGAGTCAACTAATGAAAAACTGTTTTTT. It yields the protein CASTQVFHPRRDESTNEKLFF.

This clone appeared a single time. The rearrangement joins TRBV5-5 to TRBJ1-6; D uncertain. V was shortened by 2 bases and J by 8 bases, with 11 bases between the two germline ends. Germline-derived CDR1 and CDR2 are SGHKS and YYEKEE (reference sequence). The CDR3 covers 14 residues. This CDR3 reads CASSFTVGDSPLHF. The DNA of the CDR3 is TGTGCCAGCAGCTTTACCGTCGGTGATTCACCCCTCCACTTT. Variable domain in full (rest from reference TRBV5-5 and TRBJ1-6): DAGVTQSPTHLIKTRGQQVTLRCSPISGHKSVSWYQQVLGQGPQFIFQYYEKEERGRGNFPDRFSARQFPNYSSELNVNALLLGDSALYLCASSFTVGDSPLHFGNGTRLTVT.

The gene calls are TRBV5-1 and TRBJ2-7; 10 positions match TRBD2. Germline V gives CDR1 SGHRS, CDR2 YFSETQ. With V trimmed by 6 bases and J by 2 bases, 8 bases remained unmatched. This CDR3 contains 15 residues. The CDR3 sequence: CASMIASGGAYEQYF. CDR3 DNA: TGCGCCAGCATGATAGCGAGCGGGGGGGCCTACGAGCAGTACTTC.

This rearrangement joins TRBV5-1 to TRBJ1-1; D gene ambiguous. CDR3 length: 14 residues. Germline V gene sequence: CDR1 SGHRS, CDR2 YFSETQ. Trimming removed 2 bases at V and 0 bases at J, with 8 bases between. The DNA for the CDR3 is TGCGCCAGCAGCTTCCTCGAGTTGAACACTGAAGCTTTCTTT. It specifies CASSFLELNTEAFF. The full variable domain, in which reference TRBV5-1 and TRBJ1-1 provide the parts outside the CDR3, is KAGVTQTPRYLIKTRGQQVTLSCSPISGHRSVSWYQQTPGQGLQFLFEYFSETQRNKGNFPGRFSGRQFSNSRSEMNVSTLELGDSALYLCASSFLELNTEAFFGQGTRLTVV.

This clone was picked up a small number of times. The chain links TRBV21-1 to TRBJ2-7; TRBD1 is the table's D call and was not checked against the DNA. TRBV21-1 counts as a pseudogene. The CDR3 extends over 13 amino acids. CDR3 region: CASRMDRGYEQYF. As DNA, the CDR3 is TGTGCCAGCAGAATGGACAGGGGCTACGAGCAGTACTTC.

The chain employs TRBV2 and TRBJ1-2; D might be TRBD1 (6 bases). The CDR3 is made up of 15 amino acids. CDR1 SNHLY and CDR2 FYNNEI come from the germline V gene. V was clipped by 6 bases and J by 4 bases, with 18 bases between them. The CDR3 DNA sequence: TGTGCCAGCAGCATGGCGACAGGAGTCGGCTATGGCTACACCTTC. This sequence encodes CASSMATGVGYGYTF.

Only one count was recorded for this clone. The CDR3 region is CASSLSGTGNSPLHF. CDR3 DNA sequence: TGTGCCAGCAGCTTATCCGGGACAGGCAATTCACCCCTCCACTTT. The V and J genes are TRBV7-2 and TRBJ1-6, with 8 bases lining up with TRBD1. There are 15 residues in the CDR3. Trimming removed 2 bases from V and 7 bases from J; junction bases left unmatched: 4. Germline V lookup: CDR1 SGHTA, CDR2 FQGNSA.

A note on this clone: One end of the junction fails to match germline, which may point to a read error. The V call is TRBV5-1, the J call TRBJ2-1, with D unresolved. Germline lookup yields CDR1 SGHRS and CDR2 YFSETQ. This CDR3 is built from 13 residues. CDR3 in DNA: TGCGCCAGCAGCTTGTCGGCAGGTAATGTGCAGTTCTTC. Its translation: CASSLSAGNVQFF.

The chain has TRBV5-1 and TRBJ2-7; 8 bases are shared with TRBD2. V dropped 4 bases and J dropped 2; count of bases not matched to a gene: 8. From germline, CDR1 is SGHRS and CDR2 YFSETQ. This CDR3 contains 15 residues. CDR3 amino acids: CASSAGLVNPYEQYF. The CDR3 nucleotides read TGCGCCAGCAGCGCGGGACTAGTAAATCCCTACGAGCAGTACTTC.

This clone has a handful of counts. J is TRBJ2-2 and V is TRBV16, with TRBD1 matching over 7 bases. Unmatched junction bases numbered 4, after V lost 4 bases and J lost 2 bases. This CDR3 region has 15 residues. Germline values: CDR1 KGHSY, CDR2 FQNENV. The CDR3 region is CASSRGTANTGELFF. The CDR3 nucleotides are TGTGCCAGCAGCCGAGGGACAGCCAACACCGGGGAGCTGTTTTTT.

CDR3: CATSRDRGGLDGYTF. DNA of the CDR3: TGTGCCACCAGCAGAGATCGGGGGGGGCTCGATGGCTACACCTTC. V is TRBV15 and J is TRBJ1-2; maybe TRBD1 (6 bases). Trimming removed 0 bases from V and 6 bases from J, with 14 bases in between. The CDR3 is made up of 15 amino acids. CDR1 is LNHNV, CDR2 YYDKDF, per germline (reference sequence).